Shown below are 26 T cell receptor beta chains from a single sample sequenced in a study of control samples from healthy donors and cancer patients. Sequenced by immunoSEQ multiplex PCR; TCRdb stores in-frame clones only, minus some. The repertoire holds 200,000 to 250,000 clones, around 94% seen once, with approximately 1.5% in the top ten. The material sequenced was blood. These receptors were collected from a man aged 45 to 65 in good health.

A single count supports this clone. This chain links TRBV18 with TRBJ1-1; D possibly corresponds to TRBD1 (5 bases). Trimming removed 1 base at V and 2 bases at J, with 14 bases between. There are 16 residues in the CDR3. Germline CDR1 KGHSH, CDR2 LQKENI. CDR3 sequence reads: CASSPRWGTDNTEAFF. As DNA, the CDR3 is TGTGCCAGCTCACCACGATGGGGGACCGACAACACTGAAGCTTTCTTT. The variable domain in full, with the rest retrieved from reference TRBV18 and TRBJ1-1, is NAGVMQNPRHLVRRRGQEARLRCSPMKGHSHVYWYRQLPEEGLKFMVYLQKENIIDESGMPKERFSAEFPKEGPSILRIQQVVRGDSAAYFCASSPRWGTDNTEAFFGQGTRLTVV.

The gene calls are TRBV7-2 and TRBJ1-5; D uncertain. Trimming took 5 bases from V and 4 from J, leaving 9 bases between them. The CDR3 runs 13 residues. The V gene's germline CDR1 is SGHTA and CDR2 FQGNSA. CDR3 amino acids: CASSRTENQPQHF. The CDR3 nucleotides are TGTGCCAGCAGCCGGACGGAAAATCAGCCCCAGCATTTT.

A word on this clone: The identical CDR3 is also encoded by other nucleotide sequences in the sample. The V gene is TRBV27, the J gene TRBJ1-6, with D unresolved. The germline CDR1 and CDR2 sequences are MNHEY and SMNVEV (reference sequence). Trimming shortened V by 6 bases and J by 8 bases, and 14 bases separated the two germline ends. The CDR3 has 14 residues. CDR3 in amino acids: CASRPNLKYSPLHF. In nucleotides, the CDR3 is TGTGCCAGCAGACCGAATTTGAAATATTCACCCCTCCACTTT.

The chain recombines TRBV7-8 with TRBJ1-1, with D tentatively TRBD1 (5 bases). Trimming took off 1 base at V and 0 bases at J, with 6 bases between the two ends. This CDR3 spans 14 amino acids. The germline gives CDR1 SGHVS, CDR2 FQNEAQ. CDR3 loop: CASSLEGLNTEAFF. CDR3 in DNA: TGTGCCAGCAGCTTAGAGGGGCTGAACACTGAAGCTTTCTTT. The full variable domain, in which reference TRBV7-8 and TRBJ1-1 provide the parts outside the CDR3, is GAGVSQSPRYKVAKRGQDVALRCDPISGHVSLFWYQQALGQGPEFLTYFQNEAQLDKSGLPSDRFFAERPEGSVSTLKIQRTQQEDSAVYLCASSLEGLNTEAFFGQGTRLTVV.

This chain links TRBV2 with TRBJ1-2, with TRBD1 as a possible D gene (5 bases). The ends were cut back, 4 bases at V and 4 bases at J, with 16 bases in the middle. Germline CDR1 SNHLY, CDR2 FYNNEI. The CDR3 loop spans 15 amino acids. The CDR3 DNA follows: TGTGCCAGCAGTGTCCTTCAGAGTGGGGGCTATGGCTACACCTTC. Encoded protein: CASSVLQSGGYGYTF.

The chain joins TRBV30 to TRBJ1-1; D might be TRBD1 (5 bases). CDR3 size: 15 residues. From germline, CDR1 is GTSNPN and CDR2 SVGIG (reference sequence). V was clipped by 4 bases and J by 2 bases, with 17 bases between them. CDR3 sequence: CAWTKAGRVNTEAFF. CDR3 nucleotides: TGTGCCTGGACCAAGGCGGGCAGGGTCAACACTGAAGCTTTCTTT.

The V call is TRBV7-2, the J call TRBJ2-7; the match to TRBD1 covers 9 bases. The CDR3 consists of 15 residues. Germline loops: CDR1 SGHTA, CDR2 FQGNSA. Trimming at V came to 1 base and at J to 2 bases, leaving 3 bases not matched to a gene. The CDR3 nucleotides are TGTGCCAGCAGCTTAGTGGGGACAGGGCCCTACGAGCAGTACTTC. It encodes CASSLVGTGPYEQYF.

The chain has TRBV7-9 and TRBJ2-7; a weak D match, TRBD2 (6 bases). The CDR3 extends over 13 amino acids. V gave up 0 bases and J gave up 4 bases, with 7 bases separating them. Germline CDR1 and CDR2: SEHNR and FQNEAQ (reference sequence). CDR3 region: CASSLAAGYEQYF. The CDR3, as DNA: TGTGCCAGCAGCTTAGCGGCGGGATACGAGCAGTACTTC.

This chain links TRBV28 with TRBJ2-2, with D perhaps TRBD1 (5 bases). V lost 0 bases to trimming and J lost 5 bases, with 7 bases between them. Germline V gene data show CDR1 as MDHEN and CDR2 as SYDVKM. This CDR3 has 14 amino acids. CDR3 nucleotides: TGTGCCAGCAGTTTATGGCAGGGTACCGGGGAGCTGTTTTTT. Protein: CASSLWQGTGELFF. Full variable domain (rest looked up from reference TRBV28 and TRBJ2-2): DVKVTQSSRYLVKRTGEKVFLECVQDMDHENMFWYRQDPGLGLRLIYFSYDVKMKEKGDIPEGYSVSREKKERFSLILESASTNQTSMYLCASSLWQGTGELFFGEGSRLTVL.

This chain joins TRBV5-4 and TRBJ1-6; D uncertain. The CDR3 consists of 16 residues. Germline lookup yields CDR1 SGHNT and CDR2 YYREEE (reference sequence). The V gene lost 0 bases and the J gene lost 6 bases, with 13 bases spanning the gap. The CDR3 loop reads CASSLAGSQFNSPLHF. CDR3 in DNA: TGTGCCAGCAGCTTGGCCGGAAGCCAGTTTAATTCACCCCTCCACTTT.

The chain carries TRBV4-3 and TRBJ1-4, with D possibly being TRBD1 (6 bases). Per the germline V gene, CDR1 is LGHNA and CDR2 is YSLEER. V lost 8 bases, J lost 3 bases, and 13 bases lay in between. This CDR3 contains 14 residues. The CDR3 protein is CASPIGGANEKLFF. The CDR3 region has the DNA TGCGCCAGCCCGATCGGGGGCGCTAATGAAAAACTGTTTTTT.

This chain uses TRBV19 with TRBJ1-1; D call uncertain. V was shortened by 3 bases and J by 0 bases, with 8 bases between the two germline ends. This CDR3 region has 14 residues. Germline-derived CDR1 and CDR2 are LNHDA and SQIVND (reference sequence). CDR3 residues: CASSIGQMNTEAFF. CDR3 coding DNA: TGTGCCAGTAGTATTGGGCAGATGAACACTGAAGCTTTCTTT. Looking up the rest from reference TRBV19 and TRBJ1-1 gives the full variable domain: DGGITQSPKYLFRKEGQNVTLSCEQNLNHDAMYWYRQDPGQGLRLIYYSQIVNDFQKGDIAEGYSVSREKKESFPLTVTSAQKNPTAFYLCASSIGQMNTEAFFGQGTRLTVV.

V gene TRBV5-1 combines with J gene TRBJ2-5; 7 nucleotides agree with TRBD2. The CDR3 runs to 15 residues. Germline V gene data show CDR1 as SGHRS and CDR2 as YFSETQ. V was clipped by 4 bases and J by 2 bases; unmatched bases: 8. The CDR3 loop is CASSPGAGEQETQYF. In DNA, the CDR3 is TGCGCCAGCAGCCCTGGGGCGGGGGAGCAAGAGACCCAGTACTTC. The full variable domain, rest sourced from reference TRBV5-1 and TRBJ2-5, is KAGVTQTPRYLIKTRGQQVTLSCSPISGHRSVSWYQQTPGQGLQFLFEYFSETQRNKGNFPGRFSGRQFSNSRSEMNVSTLELGDSALYLCASSPGAGEQETQYFGPGTRLLVL.

This chain uses TRBV6-5 with TRBJ2-7, with TRBD1 matching 8 bases. V lost 4 bases to trimming and J lost 3 bases; unmatched junction nucleotides: 8. The CDR3 spans 15 residues. Germline V gives CDR1 MNHEY, CDR2 SVGAGI. The CDR3 protein is CASSSSGTGDYEQYF. CDR3 nucleotides: TGTGCCAGCAGTTCTTCCGGGACAGGAGACTACGAGCAGTACTTC.

The chain links TRBV28 to TRBJ2-7; TRBD1 aligns across 9 bases. J gave up 0 bases and V 5 bases, and 8 bases lay outside the gene matches. This CDR3 has 16 residues. Germline V gene lookup returns CDR1 MDHEN and CDR2 SYDVKM. CDR3 loop: CASSETGGSSSYEQYF. CDR3 DNA sequence: TGTGCCAGCAGTGAAACAGGGGGCTCCAGCTCCTACGAGCAGTACTTC.

Concerning this clone itself: Other DNA sequences within the sample encode an identical CDR3. The chain joins TRBV5-1 to TRBJ1-1; D gene unclear. This CDR3 spans 11 amino acids. V gave up 0 bases and J gave up 5 bases, with 2 bases separating them. Germline V lookup: CDR1 SGHRS, CDR2 YFSETQ. The CDR3 bases are TGCGCCAGCAGCTTGGGGACTGAAGCTTTCTTT. This codes for CASSLGTEAFF.

This clone came up once. The rearrangement joins TRBV6-4 to TRBJ2-1; weak D call: TRBD2 (5 bases). The V gene's germline CDR1 is MRHNA and CDR2 SNTAGT. V was pared by 5 bases and J by 2 bases, with 7 bases between. This CDR3 region has 13 residues. This CDR3 is CASSRDPYNEQFF. DNA of the CDR3: TGTGCCAGCAGTCGGGATCCCTACAATGAGCAGTTCTTC.

The rearrangement uses TRBV19 and TRBJ1-2; 7 positions match TRBD1. The CDR3 has 14 residues. Germline-derived CDR1 and CDR2 are LNHDA and SQIVND (reference sequence). The V and J ends lost 5 bases and 4 bases, in that order; junction bases with no gene match: 7. CDR3 in DNA: TGTGCCAGTAGTTTGATGGGACAGTTCTATGGCTACACCTTC. This translates into CASSLMGQFYGYTF.

The V and J genes are TRBV27 and TRBJ2-7; 11 positions agree with TRBD1. Germline values: CDR1 MNHEY, CDR2 SMNVEV (reference sequence). After removal of 6 bases from V and 1 base from J, the junction contained 2 bases not matched to a gene. The CDR3 length is 14 residues. CDR3 sequence reads: CASSGTGGSYEQYF. The DNA of the CDR3 is TGTGCCAGCAGCGGGACAGGGGGTTCCTACGAGCAGTACTTC.

The rearrangement links TRBV2 to TRBJ1-5; D gene uncertain. V was trimmed by 9 bases and J by 1 base, leaving 7 bases between them. The germline V gene has CDR1 SNHLY and CDR2 FYNNEI. This CDR3 comprises 12 residues. The CDR3 loop is CASQPSNQPQHF. CDR3 sequence (DNA): TGTGCCAGTCAGCCGAGCAATCAGCCCCAGCATTTT.

The V and J genes are TRBV21-1 and TRBJ2-7; the table's TRBD1 call for D was not verified on the DNA. TRBV21-1 is assigned pseudogene status. The CDR3 contains 17 residues. The CDR3 region has the DNA TGTGCCAGCAGCATGGCTGGTAACAGACAACCCTCCTACGAGCAGTACGTC. This translates into CASSMAGNRQPSYEQYV.

V usage is TRBV10-3 and J usage is TRBJ2-2; no clear D. The germline V gene encodes CDR1 ENHRY and CDR2 SYGVKD. This CDR3 has 16 amino acids. The V gene lost 1 base and the J gene lost 5 bases, with 14 bases spanning the gap. The CDR3 DNA sequence: TGTGCCATCAGTGAGTGGGGTACGGTTAATACCGGGGAGCTGTTTTTT. Amino acids: CAISEWGTVNTGELFF.

The rearrangement uses TRBV5-1 and TRBJ1-1; 7 bases line up with TRBD1. The CDR3 runs to 14 residues. V lost 6 bases to trimming and J lost 1 base; unmatched junction nucleotides: 6. Looked up from germline, CDR1 is SGHRS and CDR2 is YFSETQ. The CDR3 loop is CASKYGTENTEAFF. CDR3 sequence (DNA): TGCGCCAGCAAATATGGGACAGAGAACACTGAAGCTTTCTTT.

The chain employs TRBV5-8 and TRBJ1-2; 7 positions match TRBD1. V lost 5 bases, J lost 3 bases, and 7 bases stayed unmatched. Germline loops: CDR1 SGHTS, CDR2 YDEGEE. This CDR3 comprises 14 residues. The CDR3, as DNA: TGTGCCAGCAGTGAGGGACAGAGGGACTATGGCTACACCTTC. This translates into CASSEGQRDYGYTF.

This sequence joins TRBV3-1 (or the pseudogene TRBV3-2) and TRBJ2-3; maybe TRBD2 (6 bases). The CDR3 contains 14 residues. Germline CDR1 is LGHDT and CDR2 is YNNKEL (reference sequence). Trimming shortened V by 4 bases and J by 6 bases, and 14 bases separated the two germline ends. The CDR3 nucleotides are TGTGCCAGCAGCCCCGGGGGAAACCCGGATACGCAGTATTTT. Protein sequence: CASSPGGNPDTQYF.

CDR3 sequence: CASSEAGGSTDTQYF. The CDR3 DNA is TGTGCCAGCAGTGAGGCGGGGGGGAGCACAGATACGCAGTATTTT. This chain links TRBV2 with TRBJ2-3, with 9 nucleotides matching TRBD2. The germline gives CDR1 SNHLY, CDR2 FYNNEI. The CDR3 covers 15 residues. V was clipped by 3 bases and J by 0 bases; unmatched bases: 1. Filled out from reference TRBV2 and TRBJ2-3, the complete variable domain reads EPEVTQTPSHQVTQMGQEVILRCVPISNHLYFYWYRQILGQKVEFLVSFYNNEISEKSEIFDDQFSVERPDGSNFTLKIRSTKLEDSAMYFCASSEAGGSTDTQYFGPGTRLTVL.